What follows are 15 T cell receptor beta chains derived from one specimen sequenced in a study of T cells in Graves' hyperthyroidism and ophthalmopathy (dated by TCRdb to between 2018 and 2020). Libraries were made using multiplex PCR. The data were produced on an Illumina HiSeq 2000. Amplification of TCR beta CDR3 regions was carried out from RNA transcripts. The first round of RT-PCR for the TCR CDR3 was performed with the HTBI primer set and the Qiagen OneStep RT-PCR kit. The public reads were reprocessed in TCRdb via fastp at Q25 and MiXCR, keeping in-frame beta chains. Entries are consolidated by CDR3 protein sequence, retaining the most common genes and DNA. The sample table records 300,000 to 450,000 distinct CDR3 sequences; roughly 20% of these occur just once. The top ten hold around 40% of the sample. Material for sequencing was blood. The receptors come from a man aged 18 to 30 with Graves' ophthalmopathy.

The chain has TRBV27 and TRBJ2-7, with 7 bases fitting TRBD2. The CDR3 is 14 residues long. Unmatched junction bases numbered 11, after V lost 6 bases and J lost 6 bases. CDR1 MNHEY and CDR2 SMNVEV come from the germline V gene (reference sequence). CDR3 sequence (DNA): TGTGCCAGCAGCCCCAGCGGGGAATCATCCGAGCAGTACTTC. This encodes CASSPSGESSEQYF.

This clonotype was detected many times. V gene TRBV4-1 combines with J gene TRBJ1-1; a possible D gene is TRBD1 (5 bases). The CDR3 covers 15 residues. Germline loops: CDR1 MGHRA, CDR2 YSYEKL. The V end was cut by 0 bases, the J end by 0 bases, with 8 bases between. The CDR3 sequence is CASSQDRRVNTEAFF. The CDR3 DNA reads TGCGCCAGCAGCCAAGATCGCAGGGTGAACACTGAAGCTTTCTTT.

V and J are TRBV9 and TRBJ2-5, with a weak D call TRBD2 (6 bases). V was trimmed by 3 bases and J by 5 bases, leaving 20 bases between them. The CDR3 has 16 amino acids. The germline V gene has CDR1 SGDLS and CDR2 YYNGEE. For the CDR3, the DNA is TGTGCCAGCAGCGCTTTAGTGGGGGGTTTGGGGGAGACCCAGTACTTC. The encoded protein is CASSALVGGLGETQYF.

This clonotype was seen repeatedly, ten times or more. The rearrangement joins TRBV20-1 to TRBJ2-5; D uncertain. This CDR3 spans 12 amino acids. From germline, CDR1 is DFQATT and CDR2 SNEGSKA (reference sequence). The germline V and J ends were trimmed by 3 bases and 1 base, with 6 bases remaining between them. The CDR3 is CSASETQETQYF. CDR3 coding DNA: TGCAGTGCTAGTGAGACCCAAGAGACCCAGTACTTC.

This clonotype has at least ten counts. The genes are TRBV27 and TRBJ1-5; D is perhaps TRBD1 (5 bases). This CDR3 comprises 12 residues. Germline assignment: CDR1 MNHEY and CDR2 SMNVEV (reference sequence). V was clipped by 3 bases and J by 7 bases, with 7 bases between them. The CDR3: CASSFGGQPQHF. Here the CDR3 DNA reads TGTGCCAGCAGTTTTGGGGGGCAGCCCCAGCATTTT.

This chain connects TRBV9 to TRBJ2-5, with D possibly being TRBD2 (6 bases). Trimming removed 0 bases from V and 4 bases from J, with 16 bases in between. Per the germline V gene, CDR1 is SGDLS and CDR2 is YYNGEE. This CDR3 spans 16 amino acids. CDR3 coding DNA: TGTGCCAGCAGCGTAGGCGTTGCCCGGGGGTCAGAGACCCAGTACTTC. Translating gives CASSVGVARGSETQYF.

CDR3 in amino acids: CAISGLGANTGELFF. The CDR3 region has the DNA TGTGCCATCAGTGGGTTAGGGGCGAACACCGGGGAGCTGTTTTTT. V gene TRBV10-3 combines with J gene TRBJ2-2, with D possibly TRBD1 on 5 matching bases. CDR1 is ENHRY, CDR2 SYGVKD, per germline. CDR3 length: 15 residues. V gave up 4 bases and J gave up 0 bases, with 9 bases separating them.

This clonotype was seen ten or more times. The chain is built from TRBV7-9 and TRBJ2-7, with a weak D call TRBD1 (6 bases). Germline CDR1 SEHNR, CDR2 FQNEAQ (reference sequence). Trimming left V 5 bases short and J 0 bases short, with 11 bases between. The CDR3 contains 14 residues. The CDR3 spells CASSLGQSSYEQYF. The CDR3 DNA sequence: TGTGCCAGCAGCCTCGGACAGAGCTCCTACGAGCAGTACTTC. Full variable domain (outside the CDR3, taken from reference TRBV7-9 and TRBJ2-7): DTGVSQNPRHKITKRGQNVTFRCDPISEHNRLYWYRQTLGQGPEFLTYFQNEAQLEKSRLLSDRFSAERPKGSFSTLEIQRTEQGDSAMYLCASSLGQSSYEQYFGPGTRLTVT.

This clonotype appeared a few times. CDR3 sequence (DNA): TGTGCCAGCAGCCCTCGGGCAGGGGACCACGAGCAGTACTTC. The encoded protein is CASSPRAGDHEQYF. The chain recombines TRBV7-6 with TRBJ2-7, with a possible D match to TRBD1 (6 bases). Trimming shortened V by 5 bases and J by 5 bases, and 16 bases separated the two germline ends. The CDR3 runs to 14 residues. Looked up from germline, CDR1 is SGHVS and CDR2 is FNYEAQ.

Notes on this clonotype: At one end the junction does not follow the germline gene, possibly because of a read error. The gene calls are TRBV7-9 and TRBJ2-1; TRBD2 matches 7 bases. From germline, CDR1 is SEHNR and CDR2 FQNEAQ (reference sequence). CDR3 length equals 13 residues. This chain's CDR3 is CASSLGTRDEQLF. The CDR3 DNA is TGTGCCAGCAGCTTAGGGACTAGGGATGAGCAGCTCTTC.

The sample holds a few counts of this clonotype. The V call is TRBV3-1, the J call TRBJ1-3; D unresolved. The CDR3 loop spans 12 amino acids. Trimming left V 4 bases short and J 4 bases short, with 5 bases between. Germline CDR1 and CDR2: LGHDT and YNNKEL (reference sequence). CDR3 protein: CASSPRGNTIYF. CDR3 bases: TGTGCCAGCAGCCCCCGGGGAAACACCATATATTTT.

The table lists this clonotype with a few counts. The chain is built from TRBV5-5 and TRBJ1-1, with TRBD1 as a possible D gene (6 bases). The germline V and J ends were trimmed by 0 bases and 0 bases, with 12 bases remaining between them. This CDR3 contains 16 residues. Germline V CDR1 and CDR2: SGHKS, YYEKEE (reference sequence). CDR3 nucleotide sequence: TGTGCCAGCAGCTTGGTGGCAGGGGCCTTGAACACTGAAGCTTTCTTT. As protein: CASSLVAGALNTEAFF. The full variable domain, in which reference TRBV5-5 and TRBJ1-1 provide the parts outside the CDR3, is DAGVTQSPTHLIKTRGQQVTLRCSPISGHKSVSWYQQVLGQGPQFIFQYYEKEERGRGNFPDRFSARQFPNYSSELNVNALLLGDSALYLCASSLVAGALNTEAFFGQGTRLTVV.

In this sample, this clonotype turned up many times. This chain uses TRBV9 with TRBJ2-5, with 7 bases matching TRBD2. The germline CDR1 and CDR2 sequences are SGDLS and YYNGEE. CDR3 length: 14 residues. The junction had 12 bases not matched to a gene; V was cut back by 3 bases and J by 10 bases. The CDR3 loop reads CASSGRLASGGQYF. The CDR3 DNA reads TGTGCCAGCAGCGGACGACTAGCTAGCGGCGGCCAGTACTTC.

This chain joins TRBV24-1 and TRBJ2-7; TRBD1 aligns across 11 bases. The CDR3 totals 14 residues. J was trimmed by 2 bases and V by 7 bases; bases with no gene match: 3. The V gene's germline CDR1 is KGHDR and CDR2 SFDVKD. The chain's CDR3 is CATSPGQGAYEQYF. For the CDR3, the DNA is TGTGCCACCAGCCCGGGACAGGGGGCCTACGAGCAGTACTTC.

At least ten counts were recorded for this clonotype. This chain connects TRBV7-8 to TRBJ2-5; D gene ambiguous. The V gene's germline CDR1 is SGHVS and CDR2 FQNEAQ. With 3 bases removed from V and 5 bases from J, the gap between germline ends came to 13 bases. CDR3 size: 14 residues. The CDR3 is CASSFGPLGETQYF. DNA of the CDR3: TGTGCCAGCAGCTTCGGGCCACTGGGGGAGACCCAGTACTTC.